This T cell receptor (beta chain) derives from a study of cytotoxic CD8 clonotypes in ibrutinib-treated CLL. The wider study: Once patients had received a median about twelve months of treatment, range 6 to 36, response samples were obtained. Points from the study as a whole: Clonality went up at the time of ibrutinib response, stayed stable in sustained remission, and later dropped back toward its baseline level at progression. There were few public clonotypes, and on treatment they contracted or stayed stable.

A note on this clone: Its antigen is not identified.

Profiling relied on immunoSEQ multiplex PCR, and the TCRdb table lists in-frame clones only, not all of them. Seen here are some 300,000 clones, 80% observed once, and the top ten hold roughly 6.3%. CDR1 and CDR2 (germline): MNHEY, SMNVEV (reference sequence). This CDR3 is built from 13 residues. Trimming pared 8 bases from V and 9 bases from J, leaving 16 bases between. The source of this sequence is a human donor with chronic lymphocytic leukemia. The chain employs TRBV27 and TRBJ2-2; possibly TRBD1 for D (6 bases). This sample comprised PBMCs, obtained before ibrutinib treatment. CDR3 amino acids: CASSNGGFWELFF. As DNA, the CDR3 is TGTGCCAGCTCTAATGGGGGCTTCTGGGAGCTGTTTTTT.